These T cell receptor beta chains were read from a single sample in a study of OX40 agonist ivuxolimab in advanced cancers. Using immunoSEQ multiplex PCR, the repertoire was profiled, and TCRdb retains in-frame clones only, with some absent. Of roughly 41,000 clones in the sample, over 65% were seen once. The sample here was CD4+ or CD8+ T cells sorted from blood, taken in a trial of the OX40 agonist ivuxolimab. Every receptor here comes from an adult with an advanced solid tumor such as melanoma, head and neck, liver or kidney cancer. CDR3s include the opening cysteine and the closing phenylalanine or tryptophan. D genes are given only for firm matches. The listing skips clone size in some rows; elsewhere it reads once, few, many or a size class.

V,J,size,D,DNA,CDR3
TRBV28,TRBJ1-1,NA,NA,TGTGCCAGCAGTTTATGGGAGAATGAAGCTTTCTTT,CASSLWENEAFF
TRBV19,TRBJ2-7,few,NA,TGTGCCAGTAGTATAGGGACATCGTATGAGCAGTACTTC,CASSIGTSYEQYF
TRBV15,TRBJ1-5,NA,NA,TGCGCCACCAGCAGAGCGACAGCCGATCAGCCCCAGCATTTT,CATSRATADQPQHF
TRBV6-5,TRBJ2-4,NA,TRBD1,TGTGCCAGCAGAGACACCGGGACAGGGGGGGACATTCAGTACTTC,CASRDTGTGGDIQYF
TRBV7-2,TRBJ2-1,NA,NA,TGTGCCAGCAGCTTAGTTTCGGGAGTCGGTGAGCAGTTCTTC,CASSLVSGVGEQFF
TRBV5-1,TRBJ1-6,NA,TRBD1,TGCGCCAGCAGCTCACGACCCGGGACAGTCAATTCACCCCTCCACTTT,CASSSRPGTVNSPLHF
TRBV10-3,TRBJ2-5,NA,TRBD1,TGTGCCATCAGTAGGACAGGGGGTGAAGAGACCCAGTACTTC,CAISRTGGEETQYF
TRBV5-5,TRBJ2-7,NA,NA,TGTGCCAGCAGCTTGGAGGACGGGGCATACGAGCAGTACTTC,CASSLEDGAYEQYF
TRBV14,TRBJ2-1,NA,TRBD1,TGTGCCAGCAGCCAAGCGGGACAGAAAAGGGAAAATGAGCAGTTCTTC,CASSQAGQKRENEQFF
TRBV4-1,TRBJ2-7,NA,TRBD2,TGCGCCAGCAGCCAAATCCCGCCGGGACTAGCGGAACCCTACGAGCAGTACTTC,CASSQIPPGLAEPYEQYF
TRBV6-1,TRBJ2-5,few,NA,TGTGCCAGCAAGCTAATGGGGGAGACCCAGTACTTC,CASKLMGETQYF
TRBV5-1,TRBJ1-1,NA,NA,TGCGCCAGCAATACCGACCCTGTGAACACTGAAGCTTTCTTT,CASNTDPVNTEAFF
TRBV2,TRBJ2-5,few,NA,TGTGCCAGCAGGTGGACAGGGAGCGCAGCGGGGGCGGAGACCCAGTACTTC,CASRWTGSAAGAETQYF
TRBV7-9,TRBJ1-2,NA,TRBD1,TGTGCCAGCAGCCCCCTCAAGGGAAGGGGGCAAGGCTACACCTTC,CASSPLKGRGQGYTF
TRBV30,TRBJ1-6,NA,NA,TGTGCCTGGACTGGGCCAGGGCCACCCCTCCACTTT,CAWTGPGPPLHF
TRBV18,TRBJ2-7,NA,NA,TGTGCCAGCTCACCCGGGGGGCGCTACGACGAGCAGTACTTC,CASSPGGRYDEQYF
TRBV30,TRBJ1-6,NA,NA,TGTGCCTGGACGGTCGGACGGCCCCTCCACTTT,CAWTVGRPLHF
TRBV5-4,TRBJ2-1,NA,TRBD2,TGTGCCAGCAGCTCCAAGACTAGCGGGCCCTACAATGAGCAGTTCTTC,CASSSKTSGPYNEQFF
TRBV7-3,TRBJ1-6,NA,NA,TGTGCCAGCAGCGAGGCCGGGACTCGGAATTCACCCCTCCACTTT,CASSEAGTRNSPLHF
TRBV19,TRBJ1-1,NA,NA,TGTGCCAGTAGTATGGGGGGGCGCGGGTTCAGCACTGAAGCTTTCTTT,CASSMGGRGFSTEAFF
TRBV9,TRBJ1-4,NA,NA,TGTGCCAGCAGCGTAGAGGGACATGGTGAAAAACTGTTTTTT,CASSVEGHGEKLFF
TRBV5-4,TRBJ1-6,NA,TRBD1,TGTGCCAGCAGCAAAGGACAGGCAAGGGATTCACCCCTCCACTTT,CASSKGQARDSPLHF
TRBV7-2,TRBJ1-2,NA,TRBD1,TGTGCCAGCAACCTACAGGGGGCGCGAGGCTACACCTTC,CASNLQGARGYTF
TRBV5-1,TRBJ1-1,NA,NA,TGCGCCAGCAGCTTGGAAGGCCAGGGTGGGGTAGACACTGAAGCTTTCTTT,CASSLEGQGGVDTEAFF
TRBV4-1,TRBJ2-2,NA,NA,TGCGCCAGCAGCCAAGTAATAAGGACGCTCGCGAACACCGGGGAGCTGTTTTTT,CASSQVIRTLANTGELFF
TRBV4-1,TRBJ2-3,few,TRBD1,TGCGCCACCAGGGGGAGTACTGCAGATACGCAGTATTTT,CATRGSTADTQYF
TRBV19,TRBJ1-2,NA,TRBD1,TGTGCCAGTACCCCGACAGGGGGCGGAAAGGGGTATGGCTACACCTTC,CASTPTGGGKGYGYTF
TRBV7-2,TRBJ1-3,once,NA,TGTGCCAGCAGTGGGGCGAGGGGTACTGGAAACACCATATATTTT,CASSGARGTGNTIYF